What follows is one T cell receptor beta chain and its context. It was healthy bone marrow donors who served as donors. The sample belongs to a study of cytomegalovirus exposure and HLA in healthy donors. 60 Vbeta and 13 Jbeta primers were used in PCR. The assay was immunoSEQ multiplex PCR, and TCRdb's table has in-frame clones only and misses some. The data hold about 140,000 clones, with over 60% observed a single time. Trimming pared 5 bases from V and 4 bases from J, leaving 16 bases between. CDR3 size: 15 residues. Germline V lookup: CDR1 SEHNR, CDR2 FQNEAQ (reference sequence). V gene TRBV7-9 combines with J gene TRBJ2-3, with D perhaps TRBD2 (6 bases). The sample was PBMCs. This TCR derives from a male donor in good health and CMV-seropositive. This CDR3 reads CASSHQSGTSDTQYF. CDR3 sequence (DNA): TGTGCCAGCAGCCACCAATCCGGGACTTCAGATACGCAGTATTTT.